This T cell receptor (beta chain) was profiled in a study of cytomegalovirus exposure and HLA in healthy donors. In its sample, this clone was seen once. Trimming stripped 0 bases from V and 0 bases from J, with 7 bases between. CDR1 and CDR2 from the germline V gene are SGHRS and YFSETQ. The CDR3 extends over 15 amino acids. The primer mix had 60 Vbeta and 13 Jbeta primers. Method: immunoSEQ multiplex PCR; TCRdb's copy keeps in-frame clones and lacks some. There are about 120,000 clones in the sample; 77% occur only once, and 5.8% lies in the top ten. The rearrangement joins TRBV5-1 to TRBJ2-1, with D unclear. This TCR was recovered from a man aged 18 to 30 in good health and CMV-seropositive. The sequencing sample was made of PBMCs. The CDR3 protein is CASSLVSDSYNEQFF. Here the CDR3 DNA reads TGCGCCAGCAGCTTGGTGTCAGACTCCTACAATGAGCAGTTCTTC.